This passage covers 6 T cell receptor beta chains from one sample sequenced in a study of blood T cell repertoires in COVID-19. Method: immunoSEQ multiplex PCR; TCRdb's copy keeps in-frame clones and lacks some. The sample includes about 61,000 clones, about 91% of them seen just once. The sample was peripheral blood. The source of these receptors is a woman older than 75 with active COVID-19.

The chain combines TRBV9 with TRBJ2-5; D remains unclear. The germline V gene has CDR1 SGDLS and CDR2 YYNGEE. Trimming took 4 bases from V and 1 from J, leaving 11 bases between them. The CDR3 covers 14 residues. The CDR3 spells CASSSTGFQETQYF. In nucleotides, the CDR3 is TGTGCCAGCAGCTCCACGGGTTTCCAAGAGACCCAGTACTTC.

The chain links TRBV29-1 to TRBJ1-5; 7 bases line up with TRBD1. Per the germline V gene, CDR1 is SQVTM and CDR2 is ANQGSEA. This CDR3 comprises 13 residues. The trim removed 5 bases at V and 4 bases at J, leaving 5 bases unmatched. This CDR3 is CSVIGQANQPQHF. The CDR3 DNA follows: TGCAGCGTTATAGGACAGGCGAATCAGCCCCAGCATTTT.

The gene calls are TRBV28 and TRBJ1-6; TRBD1 matches at 9 bases. Trimming cost V 7 bases and J 8 bases; bases outside gene matches: 6. The germline V gene has CDR1 MDHEN and CDR2 SYDVKM. CDR3 length equals 14 residues. The CDR3 loop is CASTGTGFHSPLHF. The CDR3 nucleotides are TGTGCCAGCACGGGGACAGGGTTTCATTCACCCCTCCACTTT.

The chain couples TRBV4-3 to TRBJ2-1; no reliable D call. The germline gives CDR1 LGHNA, CDR2 YSLEER. The CDR3 runs 15 residues. The germline V and J ends were trimmed by 4 bases and 0 bases, with 10 bases remaining between them. The CDR3 here is CASSPYLSSYNEQFF. The CDR3 bases are TGCGCCAGCAGCCCGTACCTAAGCTCCTACAATGAGCAGTTCTTC.

CDR3 residues: CASSLGRTGANVLTF. DNA of the CDR3: TGTGCCAGCAGCTTGGGTAGAACGGGGGCCAACGTCCTGACTTTC. The chain combines TRBV5-4 with TRBJ2-6; D unclear. The CDR3 has 15 amino acids. V lost 0 bases and J lost 4, with 8 bases in between. Germline CDR1 and CDR2: SGHNT and YYREEE (reference sequence). The full variable domain, its missing parts supplied by reference TRBV5-4 and TRBJ2-6, is ETGVTQSPTHLIKTRGQQVTLRCSSQSGHNTVSWYQQALGQGPQFIFQYYREEENGRGNFPPRFSGLQFPNYSSELNVNALELDDSALYLCASSLGRTGANVLTFGAGSRLTVL.

CDR3 in amino acids: CASTAGFGTQYF. The CDR3 coding sequence is TGTGCCAGCACCGCAGGGTTCGGGACCCAGTACTTC. The rearrangement uses TRBV2 and TRBJ2-5, with TRBD1 as a possible D gene (5 bases). The CDR3 consists of 12 residues. Germline lookup yields CDR1 SNHLY and CDR2 FYNNEI. V was shortened by 7 bases and J by 7 bases, with 13 bases between the two germline ends. The whole variable domain, remainder taken from reference TRBV2 and TRBJ2-5, is EPEVTQTPSHQVTQMGQEVILRCVPISNHLYFYWYRQILGQKVEFLVSFYNNEISEKSEIFDDQFSVERPDGSNFTLKIRSTKLEDSAMYFCASTAGFGTQYFGPGTRLLVL.